The T cell receptor (beta chain) under discussion was sequenced for a study of blood T cell repertoires in COVID-19. Study-level background: Donors in the United States, Italy and Spain gave samples during acute or convalescent COVID-19. T cells, B-cell-depleted T cells, or PBMCs supplied cDNA or gDNA.

This CDR3 spans 13 amino acids. The V gene's germline CDR1 is SGHRS and CDR2 YFSETQ. Trimming cost V 5 bases and J 3 bases; bases outside gene matches: 4. As processed by the authors: Researchers report that nucleated cell counts were estimated from reference gene primer amplification. TCRdb's table, derived via immunoSEQ multiplex PCR, lists solely in-frame clones and lacks some. V and J calls and clone size come straight from that table; D and trimming were deduced from the DNA. The table lists roughly 50,000 clones, 80% to 90% of them singletons. Sequenced material: peripheral blood. The source is a woman of 80 years or more with acute or convalescent COVID-19. The V call is TRBV5-1, the J call TRBJ1-2; 7 bases match TRBD1. In DNA form, the CDR3 reads TGCGCCAGCAGTCAAGGGACAGACTATGGCTACACCTTC. Protein: CASSQGTDYGYTF.